This T cell receptor (beta chain) derives from a study of T-cell reconstitution after alpha-beta-depleted transplantation in children. The TCRbeta library was prepared with unique molecular identifiers. TCRdb reprocessed the PCR reads via MiXCR and lists one record per CDR3 protein. The sample has 45,000 to 60,000 distinct CDR3 sequences, roughly half seen once. The V and J ends lost 3 bases and 7 bases, in that order; junction bases with no gene match: 4. The CDR3 runs to 14 residues. Turning to this clonotype: The target antigen is unknown.

General study results and limits: Certain patients had high TCRbeta diversity at day 60, and it came from recipient T cells and thymic progenitors that survived. Expanded graft clones, several hundred of them, were reportedly the source of alpha-beta T cells about two months after transplant. At one year after transplant, newly produced T cells mostly accounted for T-cell counts and diversity.

This receptor was taken from a boy younger than two with SCID, due to receive a stem cell transplant. This chain joins TRBV12-3 or TRBV12-4 and TRBJ2-7; the match to TRBD1 covers 12 bases. Sequences were derived from peripheral blood, sampled before TCRalphabeta/CD19-depleted stem cell transplant. The CDR3 spells CASSLGQGASEQYF. CDR3 coding DNA: TGTGCCAGCAGTTTGGGACAGGGGGCGTCTGAGCAGTACTTC.